These 12 T cell receptor beta chains share one sample of origin, sequenced in a study of blood T cell repertoires in COVID-19. Only in-frame clones appear in the TCRdb table, and some are missing; sequencing was by immunoSEQ multiplex PCR. The sample holds some 22,000 clones, approximately 94% seen once. Sequencing was done on a sample of peripheral blood. These receptors were obtained from a woman in her forties or fifties with active COVID-19.

The chain joins TRBV12-3 or TRBV12-4 to TRBJ2-7; a weak D match, TRBD2 (6 bases). CDR3 length: 13 residues. The V and J ends lost 3 bases and 6 bases respectively, with 12 bases between them. CDR3 in DNA: TGTGCCAGCAGTTTGGGACTGCGCGCCGAGCAGTACTTC. Translation: CASSLGLRAEQYF.

The rearrangement uses TRBV5-6 and TRBJ1-5; tentatively, D is TRBD1 (6 bases). Germline V lookup: CDR1 SGHDT, CDR2 YYEEEE. This CDR3 is built from 13 residues. The V end was cut by 2 bases, the J end by 6 bases, with 9 bases between. The CDR3: CASSLGGGQPQHF. The CDR3 region has the DNA TGTGCCAGCAGCTTAGGGGGTGGTCAGCCCCAGCATTTT. The full variable domain, completed using reference TRBV5-6 and TRBJ1-5, is DAGVTQSPTHLIKTRGQQVTLRCSPKSGHDTVSWYQQALGQGPQFIFQYYEEEERQRGNFPDRFSGHQFPNYSSELNVNALLLGDSALYLCASSLGGGQPQHFGDGTRLSIL.

On this clone: A junction end diverges from the germline sequence, so it may reflect a read error. This chain connects TRBV6-1 to TRBJ1-2; 9 bases agree with TRBD1. This CDR3 has 16 residues. The germline V gene encodes CDR1 MNHNS and CDR2 SASEGT. The CDR3 coding sequence is TGTGCCAGCAGTAAAGCCGGGACAGGGACAAACTATGGCTACACCTTC. This codes for CASSKAGTGTNYGYTF.

This chain joins TRBV10-1 and TRBJ1-2, with TRBD1 identical over 12 bases. V was pared by 6 bases and J by 6 bases, with 17 bases of the junction left unmatched. This CDR3 is 18 amino acids long. CDR1 and CDR2 from the germline V gene are WNHNN and SYGVQD (reference sequence). The CDR3 here is CASRRDRGRLRGYDGYTF. In DNA, the CDR3 is TGCGCCAGCAGAAGGGACAGGGGGCGCCTACGGGGATATGATGGCTACACCTTC.

The rearrangement links TRBV7-8 to TRBJ2-3; 12 positions match TRBD2. Germline V gene sequence: CDR1 SGHVS, CDR2 FQNEAQ. V lost 1 base and J lost 5; bases outside the gene matches: 7. This CDR3 has 17 amino acids. The CDR3 DNA reads as TGTGCCAGCAGCTTAGTGGGTCTAGCGGGAGGGCGAGATACGCAGTATTTT. The encoded protein is CASSLVGLAGGRDTQYF. Using reference TRBV7-8 and TRBJ2-3 for the parts outside the CDR3, the full variable domain is GAGVSQSPRYKVAKRGQDVALRCDPISGHVSLFWYQQALGQGPEFLTYFQNEAQLDKSGLPSDRFFAERPEGSVSTLKIQRTQQEDSAVYLCASSLVGLAGGRDTQYFGPGTRLTVL.

The chain links TRBV5-1 to TRBJ1-2; D might be TRBD1 (6 bases). Germline V gene sequence: CDR1 SGHRS, CDR2 YFSETQ. V was clipped by 0 bases and J by 6 bases, with 12 bases between them. The length of the CDR3 is 14 residues. CDR3 in DNA: TGCGCCAGCAGCTTGGAGAGGGGGAGGGATGGCTACACCTTC. Translating gives CASSLERGRDGYTF. The whole variable domain, filled in from reference TRBV5-1 and TRBJ1-2, reads KAGVTQTPRYLIKTRGQQVTLSCSPISGHRSVSWYQQTPGQGLQFLFEYFSETQRNKGNFPGRFSGRQFSNSRSEMNVSTLELGDSALYLCASSLERGRDGYTFGSGTRLTVV.

The CDR3 region has the DNA TGTGCCACCAGTGACCCACAGGGCCCGAACACTGAAGCTTTCTTT. It yields the protein CATSDPQGPNTEAFF. This chain connects TRBV24-1 to TRBJ1-1, with D tentatively TRBD1 (6 bases). The CDR3 loop spans 15 amino acids. Between the trimmed V and J ends, which lost 4 bases and 1 base, there was a span of 12 bases. Germline V CDR1 and CDR2: KGHDR, SFDVKD.

The chain uses TRBV2 and TRBJ1-2; possibly TRBD1 for D (5 bases). Trimming cost V 4 bases and J 2 bases, with 8 bases left between them. Per germline, CDR1 SNHLY and CDR2 FYNNEI. The CDR3 covers 13 residues. CDR3 DNA sequence: TGTGCCAGCAGTGGTCCAGGGAACTATGGCTACACCTTC. Protein: CASSGPGNYGYTF. Variable domain in full (rest from reference TRBV2 and TRBJ1-2): EPEVTQTPSHQVTQMGQEVILRCVPISNHLYFYWYRQILGQKVEFLVSFYNNEISEKSEIFDDQFSVERPDGSNFTLKIRSTKLEDSAMYFCASSGPGNYGYTFGSGTRLTVV.

The J gene is TRBJ1-2, the V gene TRBV7-9; TRBD1 matches at 7 bases. V shed 2 bases and J 8 bases; nucleotides not matched to a gene: 8. This CDR3 is built from 14 residues. CDR1 is SEHNR, CDR2 FQNEAQ, per germline (reference sequence). The CDR3 sequence: CASSLNDRANGYTF. The CDR3 bases are TGTGCCAGCAGCTTAAACGACAGGGCAAACGGCTACACCTTC. Combining the CDR3 with reference TRBV7-9 and TRBJ1-2 gives the whole variable domain DTGVSQNPRHKITKRGQNVTFRCDPISEHNRLYWYRQTLGQGPEFLTYFQNEAQLEKSRLLSDRFSAERPKGSFSTLEIQRTEQGDSAMYLCASSLNDRANGYTFGSGTRLTVV.

J is TRBJ2-1 and V is TRBV7-2; D may be TRBD2 (7 bases). The germline V and J ends were trimmed by 7 bases and 2 bases, with 21 bases remaining between them. The CDR3 has 17 residues. The germline CDR1 and CDR2 sequences are SGHTA and FQGNSA. CDR3 amino acids: CASTSRLGGLTYNEQFF. DNA for the CDR3: TGTGCCAGCACCTCTAGACTCGGGGGGCTGACCTACAATGAGCAGTTCTTC.

The chain joins TRBV6-1 to TRBJ1-5, with unresolved D. This CDR3 region has 13 residues. V lost 3 bases and J 7 bases, leaving 10 bases between the germline ends. The V gene's germline CDR1 is MNHNS and CDR2 SASEGT. The CDR3: CASSDDLRQPQHF. The CDR3 nucleotides are TGTGCCAGCAGTGACGATCTACGACAGCCCCAGCATTTT.

The gene calls are TRBV5-1 and TRBJ2-2; D may be TRBD1 (6 bases). CDR1 is SGHRS and CDR2 is YFSETQ in the germline V gene. The CDR3 consists of 14 residues. The V end lost 4 bases, the J end lost 5 bases, and 12 bases lay between the germline ends. The CDR3 bases are TGCGCCAGCAGCGTACAGGGTGGGACCGGGGAGCTGTTTTTT. It is translated as CASSVQGGTGELFF.